Described below is a single T cell receptor (beta chain) sequence and its context. This sample is part of a study of T cell responses to AZD1222 COVID-19 vaccine. This CDR3 contains 12 residues. Germline CDR1 and CDR2: SGHTA and FQGTGA. V lost 6 bases and J 6 bases, leaving 10 bases between the germline ends. Some clones are missing from TCRdb's copy, which holds only in-frame ones; the method was immunoSEQ multiplex PCR. Seen here are approximately 79,000 clones, around 82% observed once, and the top ten hold approximately 1.3%. The TCR comes from an adult who received the AZD1222 COVID-19 vaccine. J is TRBJ2-3 and V is TRBV7-3; possibly TRBD1 or TRBD2 for D (6 bases each). The source was peripheral blood, collected 28 days after the second AZD1222 dose. The CDR3 protein is CASRGGGDTQYF. DNA for the CDR3: TGTGCCAGCAGGGGGGGCGGCGATACGCAGTATTTT. The variable domain in full, with the rest retrieved from reference TRBV7-3 and TRBJ2-3, is GAGVSQTPSNKVTEKGKYVELRCDPISGHTALYWYRQSLGQGPEFLIYFQGTGAADDSGLPNDRFFAVRPEGSVSTLKIQRTERGDSAVYLCASRGGGDTQYFGPGTRLTVL.